The source of this T cell receptor beta chain is a study of tumor-infiltrating lymphocytes in oesophageal squamous cell carcinoma. With 2 bases clipped from V and 6 bases from J, the junction kept 11 bases outside the gene matches. There are 17 residues in the CDR3. The germline CDR1 and CDR2 sequences are SGHDT and YYEEEE. TCRdb re-analysed the PCR reads in MiXCR, keeping a single row per CDR3 protein. The table shows 24,000 or so distinct CDR3 sequences, with around 40% occurring only once. This TCR came from a male donor with esophageal squamous cell carcinoma. The chain joins TRBV5-6 to TRBJ2-2; 9 nucleotides match TRBD2. The sequenced sample consisted of esophageal tumor tissue. The CDR3 nucleotides are TGTGCCAGCAGCTTTGGGTTTAGCGGGAGTTCGGCCGGGGAGCTGTTTTTT. Its translation is CASSFGFSGSSAGELFF.